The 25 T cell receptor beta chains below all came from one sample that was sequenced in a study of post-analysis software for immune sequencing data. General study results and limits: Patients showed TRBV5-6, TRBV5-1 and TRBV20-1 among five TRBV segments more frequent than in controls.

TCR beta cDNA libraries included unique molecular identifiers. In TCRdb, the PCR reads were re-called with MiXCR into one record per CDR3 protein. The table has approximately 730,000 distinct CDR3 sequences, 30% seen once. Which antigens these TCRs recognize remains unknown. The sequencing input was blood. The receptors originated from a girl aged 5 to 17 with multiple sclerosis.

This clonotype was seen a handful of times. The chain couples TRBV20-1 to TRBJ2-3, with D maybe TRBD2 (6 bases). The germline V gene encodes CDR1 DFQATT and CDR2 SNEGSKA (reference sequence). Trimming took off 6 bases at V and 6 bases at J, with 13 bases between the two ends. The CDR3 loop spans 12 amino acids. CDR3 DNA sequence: TGCAGTGCGTATCGGGACTCTGATACGCAGTATTTT. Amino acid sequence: CSAYRDSDTQYF.

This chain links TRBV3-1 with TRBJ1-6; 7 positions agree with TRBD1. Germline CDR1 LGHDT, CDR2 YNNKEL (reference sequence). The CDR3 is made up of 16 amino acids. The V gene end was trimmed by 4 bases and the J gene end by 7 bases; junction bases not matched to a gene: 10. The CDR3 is CASSLQTGFGNSPLHF. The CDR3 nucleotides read TGTGCCAGCAGCCTACAGACAGGGTTTGGGAATTCACCCCTCCACTTT.

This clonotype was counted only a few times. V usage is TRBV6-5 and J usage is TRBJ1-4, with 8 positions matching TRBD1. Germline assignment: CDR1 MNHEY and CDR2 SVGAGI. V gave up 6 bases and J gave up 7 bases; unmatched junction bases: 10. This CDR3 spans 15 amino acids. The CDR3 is CASSQGTGYGEKLFF. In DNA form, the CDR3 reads TGTGCCAGCAGCCAAGGGACAGGTTATGGTGAAAAACTGTTTTTT.

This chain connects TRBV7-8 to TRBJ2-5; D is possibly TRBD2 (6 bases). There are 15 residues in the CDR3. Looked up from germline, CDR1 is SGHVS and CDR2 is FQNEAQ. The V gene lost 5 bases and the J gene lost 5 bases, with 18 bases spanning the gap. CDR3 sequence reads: CASSPVEGRGETQYF. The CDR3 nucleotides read TGTGCCAGCAGCCCCGTGGAGGGGCGAGGGGAGACCCAGTACTTC.

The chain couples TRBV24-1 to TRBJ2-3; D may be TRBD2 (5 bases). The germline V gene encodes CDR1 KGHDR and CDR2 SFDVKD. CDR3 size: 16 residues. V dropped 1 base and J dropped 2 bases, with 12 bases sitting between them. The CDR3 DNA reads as TGTGCCACCAGTGATTTTGCGGCGGGTAACACAGATACGCAGTATTTT. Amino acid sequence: CATSDFAAGNTDTQYF.

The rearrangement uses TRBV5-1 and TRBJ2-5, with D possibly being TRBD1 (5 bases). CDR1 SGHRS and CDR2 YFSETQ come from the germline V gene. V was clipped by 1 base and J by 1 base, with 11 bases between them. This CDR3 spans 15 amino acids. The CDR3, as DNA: TGCGCCAGCAGCTTGCAACCAGGGTCCCAAGAGACCCAGTACTTC. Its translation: CASSLQPGSQETQYF.

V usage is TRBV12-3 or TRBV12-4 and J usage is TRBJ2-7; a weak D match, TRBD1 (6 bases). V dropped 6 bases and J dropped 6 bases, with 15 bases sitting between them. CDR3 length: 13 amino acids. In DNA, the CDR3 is TGTGCCAGCAGCTACACGACAGGCCCCGAGCAGTACTTC. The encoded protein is CASSYTTGPEQYF.

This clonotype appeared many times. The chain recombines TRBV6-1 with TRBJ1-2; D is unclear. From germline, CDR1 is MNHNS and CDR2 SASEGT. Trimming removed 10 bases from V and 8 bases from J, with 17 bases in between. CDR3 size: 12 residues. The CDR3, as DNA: TGTGCCACCCTTGCGAGGCTCGGGGGCTACACCTTC. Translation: CATLARLGGYTF.

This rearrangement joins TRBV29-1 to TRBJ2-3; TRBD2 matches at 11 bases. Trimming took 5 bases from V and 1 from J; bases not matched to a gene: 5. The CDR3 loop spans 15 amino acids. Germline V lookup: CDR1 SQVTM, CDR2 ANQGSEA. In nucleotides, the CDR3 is TGCAGCGTTTCTAAGACTAGCGGGGGCACAGATACGCAGTATTTT. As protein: CSVSKTSGGTDTQYF.

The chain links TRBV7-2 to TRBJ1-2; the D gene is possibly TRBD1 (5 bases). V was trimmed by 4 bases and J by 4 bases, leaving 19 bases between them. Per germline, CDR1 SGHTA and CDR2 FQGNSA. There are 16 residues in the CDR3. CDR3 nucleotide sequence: TGTGCCAGCAGCTCGACAGAGGGCCACGGTCGCTATGGCTACACCTTC. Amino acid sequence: CASSSTEGHGRYGYTF.

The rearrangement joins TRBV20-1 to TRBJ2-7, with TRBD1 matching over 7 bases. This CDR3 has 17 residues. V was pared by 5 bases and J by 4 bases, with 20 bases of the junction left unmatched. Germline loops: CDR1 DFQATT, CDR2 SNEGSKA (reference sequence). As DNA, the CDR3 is TGCAGTGCTCCTATTACGACAGGGTACCCTTTCTTGTACGAGCAGTACTTC. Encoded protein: CSAPITTGYPFLYEQYF.

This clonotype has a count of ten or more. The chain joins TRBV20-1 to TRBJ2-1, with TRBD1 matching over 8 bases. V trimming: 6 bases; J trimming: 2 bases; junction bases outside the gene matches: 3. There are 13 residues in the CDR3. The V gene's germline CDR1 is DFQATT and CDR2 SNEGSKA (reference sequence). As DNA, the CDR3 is TGCAGTGCCAGACAGGGGACCTACAATGAGCAGTTCTTC. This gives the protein CSARQGTYNEQFF.

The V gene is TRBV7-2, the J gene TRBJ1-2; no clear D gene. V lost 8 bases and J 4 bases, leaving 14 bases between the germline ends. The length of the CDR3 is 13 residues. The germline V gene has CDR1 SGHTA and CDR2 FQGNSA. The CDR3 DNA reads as TGTGCCAGCGGCTCAGGACGGAGCTATGGCTACACCTTC. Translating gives CASGSGRSYGYTF. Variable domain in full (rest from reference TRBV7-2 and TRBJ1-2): GAGVSQSPSNKVTEKGKDVELRCDPISGHTALYWYRQSLGQGLEFLIYFQGNSAPDKSGLPSDRFSAERTGGSVSTLTIQRTQQEDSAVYLCASGSGRSYGYTFGSGTRLTVV.

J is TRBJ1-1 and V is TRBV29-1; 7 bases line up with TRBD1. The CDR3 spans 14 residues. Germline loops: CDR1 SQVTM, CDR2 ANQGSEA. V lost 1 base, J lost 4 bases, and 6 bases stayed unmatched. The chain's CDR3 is CSVEAGTVSTEAFF. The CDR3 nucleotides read TGCAGCGTTGAAGCCGGGACAGTGTCCACTGAAGCTTTCTTT. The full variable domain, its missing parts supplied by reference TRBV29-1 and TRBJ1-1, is SAVISQKPSRDICQRGTSLTIQCQVDSQVTMMFWYRQQPGQSLTLIATANQGSEATYESGFVIDKFPISRPNLTFSTLTVSNMSPEDSSIYLCSVEAGTVSTEAFFGQGTRLTVV.

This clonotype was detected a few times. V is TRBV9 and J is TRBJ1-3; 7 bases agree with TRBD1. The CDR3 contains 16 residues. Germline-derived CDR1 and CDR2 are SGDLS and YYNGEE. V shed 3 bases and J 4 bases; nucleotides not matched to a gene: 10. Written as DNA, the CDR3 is TGTGCCAGCAGCGAGGGGACAGCCAGTGAAGGAAACACCATATATTTT. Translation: CASSEGTASEGNTIYF. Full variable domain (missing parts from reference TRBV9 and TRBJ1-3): DSGVTQTPKHLITATGQRVTLRCSPRSGDLSVYWYQQSLDQGLQFLIQYYNGEERAKGNILERFSAQQFPDLHSELNLSSLELGDSALYFCASSEGTASEGNTIYFGEGSWLTVV.

CDR3 coding DNA: TGCAGTGCAAGGGGACAGTTCCGAGATACGCAGTATTTT. The encoded protein is CSARGQFRDTQYF. This chain connects TRBV20-1 to TRBJ2-3, with 7 bases matching TRBD1. V shed 6 bases and J 5 bases; nucleotides not matched to a gene: 8. The V gene's germline CDR1 is DFQATT and CDR2 SNEGSKA (reference sequence). The CDR3 has 13 amino acids.

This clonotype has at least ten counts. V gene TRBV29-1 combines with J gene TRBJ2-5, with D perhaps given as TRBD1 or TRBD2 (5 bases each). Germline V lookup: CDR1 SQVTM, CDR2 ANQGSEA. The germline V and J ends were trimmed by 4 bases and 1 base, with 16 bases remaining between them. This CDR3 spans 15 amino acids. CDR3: CSVAGTIKGQETQYF. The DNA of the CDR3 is TGCAGCGTTGCGGGGACGATCAAAGGCCAAGAGACCCAGTACTTC.

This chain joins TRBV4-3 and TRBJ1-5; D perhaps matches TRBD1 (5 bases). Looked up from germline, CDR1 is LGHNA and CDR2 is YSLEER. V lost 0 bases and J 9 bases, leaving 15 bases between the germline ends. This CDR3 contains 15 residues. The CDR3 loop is CASSQDGSSGGPQHF. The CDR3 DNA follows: TGCGCCAGCAGCCAAGACGGGTCTTCTGGGGGGCCCCAGCATTTT.

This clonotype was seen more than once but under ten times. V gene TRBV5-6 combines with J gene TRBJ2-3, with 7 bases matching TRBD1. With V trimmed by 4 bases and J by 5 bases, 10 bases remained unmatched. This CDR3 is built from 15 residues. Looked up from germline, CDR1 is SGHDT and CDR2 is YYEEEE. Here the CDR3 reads CASSIGTASGDTQYF. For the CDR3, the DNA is TGTGCCAGCAGCATAGGGACAGCTTCTGGAGATACGCAGTATTTT. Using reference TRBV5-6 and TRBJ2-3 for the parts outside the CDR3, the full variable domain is DAGVTQSPTHLIKTRGQQVTLRCSPKSGHDTVSWYQQALGQGPQFIFQYYEEEERQRGNFPDRFSGHQFPNYSSELNVNALLLGDSALYLCASSIGTASGDTQYFGPGTRLTVL.

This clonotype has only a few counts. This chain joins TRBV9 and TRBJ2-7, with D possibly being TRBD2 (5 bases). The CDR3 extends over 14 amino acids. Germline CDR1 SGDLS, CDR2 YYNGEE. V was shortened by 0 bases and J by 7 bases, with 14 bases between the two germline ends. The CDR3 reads CASSVDGRGSEQYF. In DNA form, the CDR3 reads TGTGCCAGCAGCGTAGACGGACGGGGTTCGGAGCAGTACTTC.

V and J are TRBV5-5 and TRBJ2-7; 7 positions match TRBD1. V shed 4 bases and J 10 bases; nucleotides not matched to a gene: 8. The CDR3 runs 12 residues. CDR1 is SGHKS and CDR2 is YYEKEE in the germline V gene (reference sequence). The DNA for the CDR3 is TGTGCCAGCAGCCCCTTACAGGGGATCCAGTACTTC. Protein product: CASSPLQGIQYF.

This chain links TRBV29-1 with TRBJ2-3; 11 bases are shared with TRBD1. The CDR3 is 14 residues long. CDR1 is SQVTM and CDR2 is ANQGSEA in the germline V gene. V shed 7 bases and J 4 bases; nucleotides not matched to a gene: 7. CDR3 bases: TGCAGCGCCGGGACAGGGGGTCCCGCAGATACGCAGTATTTT. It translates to CSAGTGGPADTQYF.

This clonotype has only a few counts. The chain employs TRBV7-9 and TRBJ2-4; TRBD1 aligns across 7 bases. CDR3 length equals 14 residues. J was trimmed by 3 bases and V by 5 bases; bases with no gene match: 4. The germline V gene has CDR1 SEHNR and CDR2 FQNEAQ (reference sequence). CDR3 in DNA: TGTGCCAGCAGCCCAGGGGACAGCAAAAACATTCAGTACTTC. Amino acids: CASSPGDSKNIQYF.

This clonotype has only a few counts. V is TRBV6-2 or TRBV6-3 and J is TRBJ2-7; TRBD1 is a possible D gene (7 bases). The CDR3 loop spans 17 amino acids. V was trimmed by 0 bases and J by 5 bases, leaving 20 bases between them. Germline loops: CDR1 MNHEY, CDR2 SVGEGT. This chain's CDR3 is CASSYSPPGGRIDEQYF. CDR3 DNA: TGTGCCAGCAGTTACTCACCGCCAGGGGGGCGGATAGACGAGCAGTACTTC.

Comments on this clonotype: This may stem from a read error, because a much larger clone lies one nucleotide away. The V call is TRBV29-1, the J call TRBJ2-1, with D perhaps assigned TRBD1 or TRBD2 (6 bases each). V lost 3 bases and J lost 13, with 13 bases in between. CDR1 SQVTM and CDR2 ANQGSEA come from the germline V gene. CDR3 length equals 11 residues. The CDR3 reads CSVDRGDSQFF. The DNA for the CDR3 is TGCAGCGTTGATAGGGGGGATTCCCAGTTCTTC.